These T cell receptor delta chains were read from a single sample in a study of Vδ1+ human thymocytes. TCRdb reanalysed the multiplex PCR reads with CATT. The sample gives roughly 55,000 delta-chain clones, around 15% of which show up once; roughly 0.46% is in the top ten. The specimen was Vdelta1+ gamma-delta thymocytes from the thymus. The receptors originated from a boy under two years old who had congenital heart surgery. The CDR3 runs from the conserved cysteine through the conserved F or W. The order of the fields is D gene, J gene, V gene, clone size, CDR3 DNA, CDR3 protein. D genes are given only for firm matches. A clone size is listed for some rows: how often the clone was seen (once, few, many), or a class if it is expanded.

D: TRDD3; J: TRDJ1; V: TRDV1; size: .; DNA: TGTGCTCTTGGTCTACACGGCCACTTTACTGGGGGTACCGATAAACTCATCTTT; CDR3: CALGLHGHFTGGTDKLIF
D: .; J: TRDJ1; V: TRDV1; size: .; DNA: TGTGCTCTTGGACACATTTCGATATATTCCCGTAAACTCATCTTT; CDR3: CALGHISIYSRKLIF
D: TRDD3; J: TRDJ1; V: TRDV1; size: few; DNA: TGTGCTCTTGGGGAAGAGGTCCTCGCCCTGGGGGTCACCGATAAACTCATCTTT; CDR3: CALGEEVLALGVTDKLIF
D: TRDD3; J: TRDJ1; V: TRDV1; size: .; DNA: TGTGCTCTTGGGGAATTTATGTCTGGATACGCCCAAGTCACCGATAAACTCATCTTT; CDR3: CALGEFMSGYAQVTDKLIF
D: .; J: TRDJ1; V: TRDV1; size: few; DNA: TGTGCTCTTGGGGAAAGGGGATCCCCGTACACCGATAAACTCATCTTT; CDR3: CALGERGSPYTDKLIF
D: TRDD3; J: TRDJ1; V: TRDV1; size: .; DNA: TGTGCTCTTGGGGAAGATCAAGGGATACTGGGGGATAAACTCATCTTT; CDR3: CALGEDQGILGDKLIF
D: TRDD3; J: TRDJ1; V: TRDV1; size: few; DNA: TGTGCTCTTGGGGAAATTAGTCCAGTCGATACCTGGGGGCCCCACACCGATAAACTCATCTTT; CDR3: CALGEISPVDTWGPHTDKLIF
D: TRDD3; J: TRDJ1; V: TRDV1; size: .; DNA: TGTGCTCTTGGGATCGTGAAACCGGGGGATAGCGGCTGTGGCGATAAACTCATCTTT; CDR3: CALGIVKPGDSGCGDKLIF
D: .; J: TRDJ1; V: TRDV1; size: few; DNA: TGTGCTCTTGGGGAAAGATCCTTCCTCGTCAACTGGGGGGTGTACACCGATAAACTCATCTTT; CDR3: CALGERSFLVNWGVYTDKLIF
D: TRDD3; J: TRDJ1; V: TRDV1; size: few; DNA: TGTGCTCTTGGGGAGCCCCGGCCCGGGGATATCCCTGACGATAAACTCATCTTT; CDR3: CALGEPRPGDIPDDKLIF
D: TRDD3; J: TRDJ1; V: TRDV1; size: few; DNA: TGTGCTCTTGGGCTCGCTTCCCCGAGCCGATTTACTGGGGGATACGCACGGACCGATAAACTCATCTTT; CDR3: CALGLASPSRFTGGYARTDKLIF
D: TRDD3; J: TRDJ1; V: TRDV1; size: few; DNA: TGTGCTCTTGGGGAGCTGTACCGCTACTGGGGGATACAGGCCACCGATAAACTCATCTTT; CDR3: CALGELYRYWGIQATDKLIF
D: .; J: TRDJ1; V: TRDV1; size: .; DNA: TGTGCTCTTGGGGAACTTTGGGACGCCTTCCTCCTAAGGGTACTGGGGACGTCGTGCACCGATAAACTCATCTTT; CDR3: CALGELWDAFLLRVLGTSCTDKLIF
D: TRDD3; J: TRDJ1; V: TRDV1; size: few; DNA: TGTGCTCTTGGGGCCAATACCGTCTGGGGGATACGGACCGATAAACTCATCTTT; CDR3: CALGANTVWGIRTDKLIF
D: .; J: TRDJ1; V: TRDV1; size: .; DNA: TGTGCTCTTGGGGAACAACCATACTCAGGGTACGTTCGCTCAAATAAACTCATCTTT; CDR3: CALGEQPYSGYVRSNKLIF
D: .; J: TRDJ1; V: TRDV1; size: .; DNA: TGTGCTCTTGGGGAACTAGAAGGTATACCGGTGGGTAAACTCATCTTT; CDR3: CALGELEGIPVGKLIF
D: .; J: TRDJ1; V: TRDV2; size: .; DNA: TGTGCCTGTTCCCCTCACCTCACCGATAAACTCATCTTT; CDR3: CACSPHLTDKLIF
D: TRDD2; J: TRDJ1; V: TRDV1; size: few; DNA: TGTGCTCTTGGGAACTCTTTCCTACGCGGGATTTCCACCGATAAACTCATCTTT; CDR3: CALGNSFLRGISTDKLIF
D: TRDD3; J: TRDJ1; V: TRDV1; size: .; DNA: TGTGCTCTTGGGGACCCTCGTACTGGGGGATACGTCGGTAAACTCATCTTT; CDR3: CALGDPRTGGYVGKLIF
D: .; J: TRDJ1; V: TRDV1; size: .; DNA: TGTGCTCTTGGGGAACGGACCCGTAAAGGCTGGGGCATCTACACCGATAAACTCATCTTT; CDR3: CALGERTRKGWGIYTDKLIF
D: .; J: TRDJ2; V: TRDV1; size: few; DNA: TGTGCTCTTGGGGAAAAGCCCGACAAATCGGCTTTGACAGCACAACTCTTCTTT; CDR3: CALGEKPDKSALTAQLFF
D: .; J: TRDJ1; V: TRDV1; size: few; DNA: TGTGCTCTTGGGACACCTTCCTACCCGGGGATACCGGACACCGATAAACTCATCTTT; CDR3: CALGTPSYPGIPDTDKLIF
D: TRDD3; J: TRDJ1; V: TRDV1; size: few; DNA: TGTGCTCTTGGGGAACTCCGTGTACTGGGGGGAACTAAACTCATCTTT; CDR3: CALGELRVLGGTKLIF
D: TRDD2; J: TRDJ1; V: TRDV1; size: few; DNA: TGTGCTCTTGGGGAACTGAACCTAGGCCTTCCTAAGGGCTGGGACCTAGGAGTCGGAAAACTCATCTTT; CDR3: CALGELNLGLPKGWDLGVGKLIF
D: .; J: TRDJ1; V: TRDV2; size: .; DNA: TGTGCCTGTGGGGGTGCCCCAAAACCCCGTACTTGGGGACGCCGCGATAAACTCATCTTT; CDR3: CACGGAPKPRTWGRRDKLIF
D: TRDD3; J: TRDJ1; V: TRDV1; size: .; DNA: TGTGCTCTTGGGGGACTTTCAGCTTCTGGGGGATATGGGCATGGTGGTTACACCGATAAACTCATCTTT; CDR3: CALGGLSASGGYGHGGYTDKLIF
D: .; J: TRDJ1; V: TRDV1; size: .; DNA: TGTGCTCTTGGGGACCCCGTCGGCGTCCCGGGGGAAAACGATAAACTCATCTTT; CDR3: CALGDPVGVPGENDKLIF
D: TRDD3; J: TRDJ1; V: TRDV1; size: .; DNA: TGCGCTCTTGGGGAACCTACCCTGGGGGTCTCTACCGATAAACTCATCTTT; CDR3: CALGEPTLGVSTDKLIF
D: .; J: TRDJ1; V: TRDV1; size: few; DNA: TGTGCTCTTGGGGATTCCAAAAAAGACGATAAACTCATCTTT; CDR3: CALGDSKKDDKLIF
D: TRDD3; J: TRDJ1; V: TRDV1; size: .; DNA: TGTGCTCTTGGGGAACCCCTTTGGTGGGGGATAGGGGGGTACACCGATAAACTCATCTTT; CDR3: CALGEPLWWGIGGYTDKLIF
D: TRDD2; J: TRDJ1; V: TRDV1; size: few; DNA: TGTGCTCTTGGGGAGCCTTCCTATTTCTACACCGATAAACTCATCTTT; CDR3: CALGEPSYFYTDKLIF
D: TRDD3; J: TRDJ1; V: TRDV1; size: .; DNA: TGTGCTCTTGGGGAACGGTGCTCTACTGGGGAGTACACCGATAAACTCATCTTT; CDR3: CALGERCSTGEYTDKLIF
D: TRDD3; J: TRDJ1; V: TRDV2; size: few; DNA: TGTGCCTGTGGTTACTGGGGGATGACCGATAAACTCATCTTT; CDR3: CACGYWGMTDKLIF
D: TRDD3; J: TRDJ1; V: TRDV1; size: few; DNA: TGTGCTCTTGGGGATCAATATTCCCTGGGGGATACGCCGTACACCGATGAACTCATCTTT; CDR3: CALGDQYSLGDTPYTDELIF
D: TRDD3; J: TRDJ1; V: TRDV1; size: .; DNA: TGTGCTCTTGGGGAACCGTACTGGGGGATGTACACCGATAAACTCATCTTT; CDR3: CALGEPYWGMYTDKLIF
D: TRDD3; J: TRDJ1; V: TRDV1; size: .; DNA: TGTGCTCTTGGGGAACGAGGTCCCCCCTCCGGGTGGGGGATACTTCGCACCGATAAACTCATCTTT; CDR3: CALGERGPPSGWGILRTDKLIF
D: .; J: TRDJ1; V: TRDV1; size: .; DNA: TGTGCTCTTGGGGAAGTTCGACGTGCCGCGGCGGGGAGGGGTAAACTCATCTTT; CDR3: CALGEVRRAAAGRGKLIF
D: TRDD3; J: TRDJ1; V: TRDV1; size: .; DNA: TGTGCTCTTGGGGAACCAACTGGGGGATACACGTACACCGATAAACTCATCTTT; CDR3: CALGEPTGGYTYTDKLIF
D: TRDD3; J: TRDJ1; V: TRDV1; size: .; DNA: TGTGCTCTTGGGGAACTCTGGGGATACGCCGGGAAACTCATCTTT; CDR3: CALGELWGYAGKLIF
D: .; J: TRDJ1; V: TRDV1; size: few; DNA: TGTGCTCTTGGGTTCCTTGGGGCCCCCGATAAACTCATCTTT; CDR3: CALGFLGAPDKLIF
D: TRDD3; J: TRDJ1; V: TRDV1; size: .; DNA: TGTGCTCTTGGGGAACTGTCCAGGCCTTGGGGGATACCCGATAAACTCATCTTT; CDR3: CALGELSRPWGIPDKLIF
D: TRDD3; J: TRDJ1; V: TRDV1; size: .; DNA: TGTGCTCTTGGGCAAACCAGCAGGGCTGGGGGCTCGTACACCGATAAACTCATCTTT; CDR3: CALGQTSRAGGSYTDKLIF
D: TRDD3; J: TRDJ1; V: TRDV1; size: .; DNA: TGTGCTCTTGGGGAACAGTCCCGTACTGGGGAATACACCGATAAACTCATCTTT; CDR3: CALGEQSRTGEYTDKLIF
D: TRDD3; J: TRDJ1; V: TRDV1; size: .; DNA: TGTGCTCTTGGGGCTGTCCCGTACTGGGGTCAAGGTCCCCTCGGTTACACCGATAAACTCATCTTT; CDR3: CALGAVPYWGQGPLGYTDKLIF
D: .; J: TRDJ1; V: TRDV1; size: few; DNA: TGTGCTCTTGGGGAAATCTCCTCATACTGGGGACCCCCTTCCGTGTACACCGATAAACTCATCTTT; CDR3: CALGEISSYWGPPSVYTDKLIF
D: TRDD3; J: TRDJ1; V: TRDV1; size: few; DNA: TGTGCTCTTGGGGACCTCGGCCTTCCTACATGTACTGGGGGATACGGGAACACCGACACCGATAAACTCATCTTT; CDR3: CALGDLGLPTCTGGYGNTDTDKLIF
D: .; J: TRDJ1; V: TRDV1; size: .; DNA: TGTGCTCTTGGGGAACTACCCTCGACCTCCCGAGCCCTATACGACTGGGCGGACACCGATAAACTCATCTTT; CDR3: CALGELPSTSRALYDWADTDKLIF
D: TRDD3; J: TRDJ1; V: TRDV1; size: few; DNA: TGTGCTCTTGGGGAACGGCCCCGGTACTGGGGGGTATTCGATAAACTCATCTTT; CDR3: CALGERPRYWGVFDKLIF
D: .; J: TRDJ1; V: TRDV1; size: few; DNA: TGTGCTCTTGGGGAAGTATGCCACCCCCTCAGGCGGAGCACCGATAAACTCATCTTT; CDR3: CALGEVCHPLRRSTDKLIF
D: TRDD3; J: TRDJ1; V: TRDV1; size: few; DNA: TGTGCTCTTGGGACCTACGAATGGATGACTCCTTTACTGGGGGATACGCGAACTAAACTCATCTTT; CDR3: CALGTYEWMTPLLGDTRTKLIF
D: .; J: TRDJ1; V: TRDV1; size: few; DNA: TGTGCTCTTGGGGTCCTGGGCTCGAACCAATTCGAACTCATCTTT; CDR3: CALGVLGSNQFELIF
D: TRDD3; J: TRDJ1; V: TRDV1; size: .; DNA: TGTGCTCTTGGGACCTCCGGTAACGGGGGATACGGGAAACTCATCTTT; CDR3: CALGTSGNGGYGKLIF
D: TRDD2; J: TRDJ1; V: TRDV3; size: .; DNA: TGTGCCCCCCACTTCCTACTCGGGCTGGGGAGCAAAGTCGATAAACTCATCTTT; CDR3: CAPHFLLGLGSKVDKLIF
D: TRDD3; J: TRDJ1; V: TRDV1; size: .; DNA: TGTGCTCTTGGCGCCGCCTCGGTTCCCACCTACTGGGGGATACGCATTACCGATAAACTCATCTTT; CDR3: CALGAASVPTYWGIRITDKLIF
D: TRDD3; J: TRDJ1; V: TRDV1; size: .; DNA: TGTGCTCTTGGGGAACAATCCCTTAAAACTGGGGGATACGAACTCATCTTT; CDR3: CALGEQSLKTGGYELIF
D: TRDD3; J: TRDJ1; V: TRDV1; size: few; DNA: TGTGCTCTTGGGCCACGGGGGGGATACGGAATCCCCCTGTACACCGATAAACTCATCTTT; CDR3: CALGPRGGYGIPLYTDKLIF